One sample yielded the 25 T cell receptor beta chains listed below, sequenced in a study of cytotoxic CD8 clonotypes in ibrutinib-treated CLL. Clones were read by immunoSEQ multiplex PCR, and TCRdb kept only the in-frame ones, dropping some. The sample has 50,000 to 60,000 clones, approximately 87% seen once. The sequenced sample was PBMCs, obtained after 24 months of ibrutinib treatment. Receptors originate from a human donor with chronic lymphocytic leukemia.

CDR3 nucleotides: TGTGCCAGCAGGAAGACAGGGGGCGAGGAGACCCAGTACTTC. It codes for CASRKTGGEETQYF. The chain links TRBV2 to TRBJ2-5, with TRBD1 identical over 10 bases. The germline gives CDR1 SNHLY, CDR2 FYNNEI. This CDR3 region has 14 residues. The trim removed 6 bases at V and 5 bases at J, leaving 6 bases unmatched.

This rearrangement joins TRBV7-9 to TRBJ2-3; D unclear. The CDR3 contains 15 residues. V lost 5 bases, J lost 1 base, and 13 bases lay in between. CDR1 is SEHNR, CDR2 FQNEAQ, per germline (reference sequence). CDR3 residues: CASSLDGGGTDTQYF. CDR3 bases: TGTGCCAGCAGCCTTGACGGTGGCGGCACAGATACGCAGTATTTT.

The chain is built from TRBV15 and TRBJ2-7, with TRBD1 identical over 10 bases. V shed 2 bases, J shed 5 bases, and the junction held 9 bases outside the gene matches. The CDR3 extends over 16 amino acids. Germline V gene lookup returns CDR1 LNHNV and CDR2 YYDKDF (reference sequence). The CDR3 reads CATSRIAGQGFDEQYF. CDR3 bases: TGTGCCACCAGCAGAATTGCGGGACAGGGGTTCGACGAGCAGTACTTC.

This sequence joins TRBV10-1 and TRBJ1-2; 7 nucleotides align to TRBD1. The trim removed 0 bases at V and 8 bases at J, leaving 6 bases unmatched. Germline V gene lookup returns CDR1 WNHNN and CDR2 SYGVQD (reference sequence). The CDR3 sequence is 14 residues long. In nucleotides, the CDR3 is TGCGCCAGCAGTGAGTCGGCAGGGGGTGAAGGCTACACCTTC. It encodes CASSESAGGEGYTF.

This clone was recorded once. V gene TRBV2 combines with J gene TRBJ2-7; TRBD2 matches 10 bases. J was trimmed by 6 bases and V by 5 bases; bases with no gene match: 7. Germline V lookup: CDR1 SNHLY, CDR2 FYNNEI. This CDR3 region has 14 residues. The CDR3 here is CASSKLAGPPEQYF. The CDR3 DNA reads as TGTGCCAGCAGTAAACTAGCGGGACCCCCCGAGCAGTACTTC.

This clone showed up just a few times. The chain is built from TRBV5-4 and TRBJ2-1, with TRBD2 as a possible D gene (6 bases). V was cut by 5 bases and J by 3 bases, with 15 bases left in between. Looked up from germline, CDR1 is SGHNT and CDR2 is YYREEE (reference sequence). The CDR3 loop spans 15 amino acids. CDR3 coding DNA: TGTGCCAGCAGGGACCCGGGAGAAAGCTACAATGAGCAGTTCTTC. It yields the protein CASRDPGESYNEQFF.

The V gene is TRBV28, the J gene TRBJ2-5, with 10 bases matching TRBD2. The CDR3 has 21 amino acids. CDR1 is MDHEN, CDR2 SYDVKM, per germline. Trimming removed 3 bases from V and 4 bases from J; junction bases left unmatched: 23. CDR3 DNA: TGTGCCAGCAGTTTTTCATTCCTAGCGGGAGAGGAGGGTGGATCACGAGAGACCCAGTACTTC. Residues: CASSFSFLAGEEGGSRETQYF. Looking up the rest from reference TRBV28 and TRBJ2-5 gives the full variable domain: DVKVTQSSRYLVKRTGEKVFLECVQDMDHENMFWYRQDPGLGLRLIYFSYDVKMKEKGDIPEGYSVSREKKERFSLILESASTNQTSMYLCASSFSFLAGEEGGSRETQYFGPGTRLLVL.

For the CDR3, the DNA is TGTGCCAGCAGTGAGGACTATCGCACAGATACGCAGTATTTT. Encoded protein: CASSEDYRTDTQYF. The chain carries TRBV6-1 and TRBJ2-3; weak D call: TRBD2 (6 bases). The CDR3 is 14 residues long. Trimming took off 3 bases at V and 1 base at J, with 8 bases between the two ends. Germline V lookup: CDR1 MNHNS, CDR2 SASEGT.

This clone was detected many times. This chain uses TRBV5-4 with TRBJ2-5; 8 bases line up with TRBD1. Trimming took 0 bases from V and 0 from J; bases not matched to a gene: 1. CDR3 length equals 15 residues. CDR1 and CDR2 (germline): SGHNT, YYREEE (reference sequence). CDR3 DNA: TGTGCCAGCAGCTTGGGGGACAGGAACCAAGAGACCCAGTACTTC. It codes for CASSLGDRNQETQYF.

The chain employs TRBV7-9 and TRBJ1-1; perhaps TRBD1 as D (6 bases). This CDR3 has 13 residues. Germline CDR1 is SEHNR and CDR2 is FQNEAQ (reference sequence). Trimming shortened V by 5 bases and J by 5 bases, and 12 bases separated the two germline ends. Here the CDR3 DNA reads TGTGCCAGCAGCCAACAGGGAGGGACTGAAGCTTTCTTT. It yields the protein CASSQQGGTEAFF. The entire variable domain, with the rest obtained from reference TRBV7-9 and TRBJ1-1, is as follows: DTGVSQNPRHKITKRGQNVTFRCDPISEHNRLYWYRQTLGQGPEFLTYFQNEAQLEKSRLLSDRFSAERPKGSFSTLEIQRTEQGDSAMYLCASSQQGGTEAFFGQGTRLTVV.

This clone was counted a single time. The V gene is TRBV6-6, the J gene TRBJ2-4; no clear D gene. This CDR3 region has 16 residues. The ends were cut back, 0 bases at V and 4 bases at J, with 13 bases in the middle. CDR1 MNHNY and CDR2 SVGAGI come from the germline V gene (reference sequence). The CDR3 bases are TGTGCCAGCAGTTACTCGAAACTACTCAGGAAAAACATTCAGTACTTC. This codes for CASSYSKLLRKNIQYF.

The chain employs TRBV4-2 and TRBJ2-1, with D perhaps matching TRBD2 (7 bases). The V and J ends lost 0 bases and 8 bases respectively, with 11 bases between them. The CDR3 length is 14 residues. Per the germline V gene, CDR1 is LGHNA and CDR2 is YNFKEQ. The CDR3 here is CASSQDRGRDEQFF. CDR3 nucleotides: TGTGCCAGCAGCCAAGATAGGGGGAGGGATGAGCAGTTCTTC.

This CDR3 is CASSLSASGTSVKNEQFF. The CDR3, as DNA: TGTGCCAGCAGTTTATCCGCGAGTGGGACTAGCGTTAAGAATGAGCAGTTCTTC. The chain is built from TRBV27 and TRBJ2-1; TRBD2 aligns across 10 bases. Trimming at V came to 0 bases and at J to 7 bases, leaving 12 bases not matched to a gene. The CDR3 contains 18 residues. Germline V gene lookup returns CDR1 MNHEY and CDR2 SMNVEV (reference sequence).

The chain joins TRBV2 to TRBJ2-7; 12 bases match TRBD2. CDR3 length: 13 residues. V lost 11 bases, J lost 3 bases, and 5 bases stayed unmatched. CDR1 and CDR2 from the germline V gene are SNHLY and FYNNEI. The CDR3: CAGRLAGDYEQYF. CDR3 DNA: TGTGCCGGTCGACTAGCGGGGGACTACGAGCAGTACTTC.

The rearrangement joins TRBV18 to TRBJ2-1; the D gene could be TRBD1 or TRBD2 (5 bases each). The CDR3 length is 13 residues. V gave up 4 bases and J gave up 6 bases, with 10 bases separating them. The V gene's germline CDR1 is KGHSH and CDR2 LQKENI. As DNA, the CDR3 is TGTGCCAGCTCACGGGACGAGGGCAATGAGCAGTTCTTC. This translates into CASSRDEGNEQFF.

This chain uses TRBV6-5 with TRBJ1-5, with a possible D match to TRBD1 (5 bases). V lost 4 bases, J lost 7 bases, and 14 bases lay in between. Germline assignment: CDR1 MNHEY and CDR2 SVGAGI. CDR3 length equals 14 residues. CDR3 region: CASSSVRDGQPQHF. The CDR3 nucleotides are TGTGCCAGCAGTTCCGTGAGGGACGGCCAGCCCCAGCATTTT.

To note about this clone: A read error may account for a junction end that differs from germline. The chain recombines TRBV7-8 with TRBJ2-5; TRBD2 matches 11 bases. The CDR3 is 14 residues long. The germline CDR1 and CDR2 sequences are SGHVS and FQNEAQ. As DNA, the CDR3 is TGTGCCAGCAGAAAGGGACTAGCGGAGACCCCTTCCGACTTC. This translates into CASRKGLAETPSDF.

The chain recombines TRBV7-8 with TRBJ2-7; unclear D gene. Germline V gives CDR1 SGHVS, CDR2 FQNEAQ. The CDR3 has 13 residues. The ends were cut back, 3 bases at V and 3 bases at J, with 9 bases in the middle. The DNA of the CDR3 is TGTGCCAGCAGCTTGGGCGTGGTCTACGAGCAGTACTTC. Translation: CASSLGVVYEQYF.

This chain uses TRBV30 with TRBJ1-6; D uncertain. In germline, CDR1 is GTSNPN, CDR2 SVGIG (reference sequence). The CDR3 contains 14 residues. V shed 4 bases and J shed 6 bases, with 13 bases lying between them. In DNA, the CDR3 is TGTGCCTGGACCATATCGGGAGGTAATTCACCCCTCCACTTT. Residues: CAWTISGGNSPLHF.

V and J are TRBV19 and TRBJ2-5; no firm D call. This CDR3 has 16 residues. Germline assignment: CDR1 LNHDA and CDR2 SQIVND (reference sequence). Trimming removed 0 bases from V and 3 bases from J, with 14 bases in between. CDR3 amino acids: CASSIEGGPSKETQYF. Written as DNA, the CDR3 is TGTGCCAGTAGTATAGAGGGCGGTCCATCGAAAGAGACCCAGTACTTC. Full variable domain (outside the CDR3, taken from reference TRBV19 and TRBJ2-5): DGGITQSPKYLFRKEGQNVTLSCEQNLNHDAMYWYRQDPGQGLRLIYYSQIVNDFQKGDIAEGYSVSREKKESFPLTVTSAQKNPTAFYLCASSIEGGPSKETQYFGPGTRLLVL.

The CDR3 nucleotides are TGTGCCAGCAGCTTAGCGTCGGGCCCTTCTAGTGGCTACACCTTC. Its translation: CASSLASGPSSGYTF. J is TRBJ1-2 and V is TRBV7-8; D gene uncertain. Trimming removed 0 bases from V and 7 bases from J, with 15 bases in between. CDR3 length equals 15 residues. Germline V lookup: CDR1 SGHVS, CDR2 FQNEAQ.

The chain recombines TRBV5-1 with TRBJ1-5; D ambiguous. This CDR3 comprises 14 residues. V was cut by 0 bases and J by 0 bases, with 4 bases left in between. Germline CDR1 reads SGHRS; CDR2 reads YFSETQ. CDR3 protein: CASSLDSSNQPQHF. In DNA, the CDR3 is TGCGCCAGCAGCTTGGACAGTAGCAATCAGCCCCAGCATTTT. The full variable domain, with the rest looked up from reference TRBV5-1 and TRBJ1-5, is KAGVTQTPRYLIKTRGQQVTLSCSPISGHRSVSWYQQTPGQGLQFLFEYFSETQRNKGNFPGRFSGRQFSNSRSEMNVSTLELGDSALYLCASSLDSSNQPQHFGDGTRLSIL.

This chain links TRBV27 with TRBJ1-2, with 7 bases fitting TRBD1. CDR1 and CDR2 from the germline V gene are MNHEY and SMNVEV (reference sequence). J was trimmed by 4 bases and V by 5 bases; bases with no gene match: 13. The CDR3 has 16 amino acids. CDR3 sequence reads: CASSRDRDSWVYGYTF. In DNA form, the CDR3 reads TGTGCCAGCAGTCGCGACAGGGACTCATGGGTCTATGGCTACACCTTC.

This clone was detected a few times. V usage is TRBV7-9 and J usage is TRBJ1-4; TRBD1 is a possible D gene (6 bases). The V and J ends lost 1 base and 4 bases respectively, with 13 bases between them. Germline V gene lookup returns CDR1 SEHNR and CDR2 FQNEAQ (reference sequence). The CDR3 consists of 16 residues. The CDR3 spells CASSLGGTRDNEKLFF. Here the CDR3 DNA reads TGTGCCAGCAGCTTAGGCGGGACAAGAGATAATGAAAAACTGTTTTTT.

This clone was seen a handful of times. V and J are TRBV2 and TRBJ1-2; perhaps TRBD1 as D (5 bases). CDR1 is SNHLY, CDR2 FYNNEI, per germline. The CDR3 runs 15 residues. The V gene lost 3 bases and the J gene lost 7 bases, with 18 bases spanning the gap. The CDR3 coding sequence is TGTGCCAGCAGTGAGGGAGGCAGGGCCCTCCGTGGCTACACCTTC. As protein: CASSEGGRALRGYTF.